This is a list of T cell receptor beta chains from one sample in a study of CD4 T cells in relation to SARS-CoV-2 and coronaviruses. Their specific antigens are unknown. Produced via immunoSEQ multiplex PCR; TCRdb's table is partial and in-frame only. The sample lists roughly 25,000 clones, less than 85% occurring once. The sample comprised CD4+ T cells from PBMCs, cultured in vitro. The receptors were sampled from a human donor in good health. Both conserved end residues are part of each CDR3. The listing skips clone size in some rows; elsewhere it reads once, few, many or a size class.

j_call,clone_size,v_call,cdr3_aa
TRBJ1-2,NA,TRBV29-1,CSGFGASGYTF
TRBJ2-3,few,TRBV10-3,CAMGASGSTDTQYF
TRBJ2-5,NA,TRBV7-2,CASSPGGTTETQYF
TRBJ2-5,NA,TRBV28,CASSLPSTETQYF
TRBJ1-2,NA,TRBV5-1,CASSPGQGEGYTF
TRBJ1-5,once,TRBV18,CASSPVQADNQPQHF
TRBJ1-2,few,TRBV30,CACDSEIYYGYTF
TRBJ2-1,once,TRBV20-1,CSASRVGKNYNEQFF
TRBJ1-1,few,TRBV28,CASSLPQGALSWSFF
TRBJ2-7,NA,TRBV6-5,CASTQPGPYEQYF
TRBJ2-7,NA,TRBV7-9,CASTPRVAGGVGEQYF
TRBJ2-3,NA,TRBV10-3,CAISESVSSSQYF
TRBJ2-1,few,TRBV12-5,CASGIGLAGGYRDEQFF
TRBJ2-1,NA,TRBV6-5,CASSQNNEQFF
TRBJ2-6,NA,TRBV30,CAWITGEAGANVLTF
TRBJ1-6,NA,TRBV5-4,CASSTGYPNSPLHF
TRBJ2-5,once,TRBV7-3,CASSLKSASRKETQYF
TRBJ2-1,NA,TRBV3-1/TRBV3-2,CASSQERSGIGSYNEQFF
TRBJ2-3,NA,TRBV9,CASSVEDTDTQYF
TRBJ2-1,NA,TRBV7-2,CASRSPGLELNEQFF
TRBJ2-7,NA,TRBV10-2,CASSDSVSYEQYF
TRBJ2-7,NA,TRBV5-6,CASSRIDRENYEQYF
TRBJ2-3,NA,TRBV5-1,CASSLGWAAAQRTDTQYF
TRBJ1-1,NA,TRBV6-1,CASSEEVSGGTEAFF
TRBJ1-6,NA,TRBV7-3,CASSPGTGGSPLHF
TRBJ2-5,NA,TRBV10-3,CASGLVETQYF
TRBJ2-1,NA,TRBV5-4,CASRMDGTANEQFF
TRBJ1-4,NA,TRBV7-9,CAINVAGQGREKLFF
TRBJ2-4,NA,TRBV6-6,CASSSHPETFQYF
TRBJ2-1,NA,TRBV2,CASSPMVLRSYNEQFF
TRBJ2-7,NA,TRBV6-5,CASSYWTSGREQYF
TRBJ2-5,NA,TRBV12-3/TRBV12-4,CASRGQAMETQYF
TRBJ2-7,NA,TRBV5-1,CASSLEYGRGEQYF
TRBJ2-7,NA,TRBV3-1/TRBV3-2,CASSPRLAAREQYF
TRBJ2-5,NA,TRBV18,CASSPGLETQYF
TRBJ1-5,few,TRBV19,CASTSPGRVNQPQHF
TRBJ2-5,NA,TRBV5-1,CASSLAGETQYF
TRBJ2-7,NA,TRBV9,CASSVLAGGYEQYF
TRBJ1-5,NA,TRBV7-2,CASSFLQGGQPQHF
TRBJ2-1,NA,TRBV5-6,CASSSRTSANRPYNEQFF
TRBJ1-1,NA,TRBV25-1,CASRTRAGTEAFF
TRBJ1-2,NA,TRBV12-3/TRBV12-4,CASSYRHGYTF
TRBJ2-7,NA,TRBV5-5,CASSLGLAGAYEQYF
TRBJ1-1,NA,TRBV5-1,CASSRSGTGNTEAFF
TRBJ2-1,few,TRBV12-5,CASGSTLSSYNEQFF
TRBJ1-2,NA,TRBV27,CASSLSLSGDYGYTF
TRBJ2-1,NA,TRBV7-3,CASSPTGGRYSYNEQFF
TRBJ2-2,NA,TRBV24-1,CATCGAGTGELFF
TRBJ2-5,NA,TRBV7-9,CASTRTGEETQYF
TRBJ1-1,NA,TRBV10-3,CAITRTGAGNTEAFF
TRBJ2-5,NA,TRBV6-5,CASSPPAGVGETQYF
TRBJ2-3,NA,TRBV5-1,CASSPTSGSPPDTQYF
TRBJ2-5,NA,TRBV10-2,CASSGNRVSQYF
TRBJ1-1,NA,TRBV10-3,CAISEGGDTEAFF
TRBJ1-5,NA,TRBV15,CAPAHQTGTEPPYSNQPQHF
TRBJ1-1,NA,TRBV28,CASIPPPPNTEAFF
TRBJ2-5,NA,TRBV27,CASSWVRTETQYF
TRBJ1-3,NA,TRBV5-1,CASSRDRATGNTIYF